The present T cell receptor (beta chain) was sequenced within a study of beta chain features in type 1 diabetes. By way of CD45RO/CCR7/CD25/CD127/CD95/CD27, the CD4+ regulatory, stem cell-like memory, central memory and naive cells were sorted. General study points: No resolution was reached here on whether HLA type influences TCRB rearrangement. Patients showed naive, central memory and Treg TCRB repertoires that appeared more similar than those of healthy donors. Moderately but significantly shorter TCRB CDR3s were found in Type 1 diabetes patients in all four CD4+ subsets. Patients with type 1 diabetes carried fewer insertions and had more deletions at their VDJ junctions.

This clone was counted a few times. The antigen is unknown. The germline gives CDR1 MDHEN, CDR2 SYDVKM. V dropped 4 bases and J dropped 0; count of bases not matched to a gene: 3. The CDR3 totals 16 residues. The study reverse transcribed the entire isolated RNA, so it sequenced expressed TCRB transcripts. Measured with immunoSEQ multiplex PCR; TCRdb has only the in-frame clones, and not every one. The profile shows 150,000 to 170,000 clones, 9% to 12% of them singletons. The specimen sequenced was central memory CD4+ T cells from blood. The TCR sequence derives from a man in his thirties or forties with type 1 diabetes. The chain combines TRBV28 with TRBJ2-2, with 9 bases lining up with TRBD1. This CDR3 is CASSSDRGANTGELFF. CDR3 bases: TGTGCCAGCAGTTCGGACAGGGGTGCGAACACCGGGGAGCTGTTTTTT.